This T cell receptor (beta chain) was documented in a study of regulatory T cells in long-lasting Graves disease. Overall study results and limits: TRBV28, TRBJ1-2 and TRBJ2-5 were favored in persistent disease.

Construction of the TCR beta libraries employed iRepertoire HTBI primers in conjunction with Arm-PCR of CDR3 regions. TCRdb re-derived calls from the multiplex PCR reads in MiXCR, one entry per CDR3 protein. The sample carries about 530,000 distinct CDR3 sequences, about 16% recorded once. Time point denoted: newly diagnosed GD, antithyroid drugs for less than 3 months. Scientists built the TCR library using RNA that was extracted from PBMCs. The authors drew patients from an endocrinology department in Xi'an, China. The EDTA tubes were filled with 8.5 to 9.5 milliliters of drawn peripheral blood. The CDR3 totals 13 residues. Looked up from germline, CDR1 is MGHDK and CDR2 is SYGVNS. With respect to this clonotype: The antigen remains unidentified. One end of the junction is discordant with germline, which a read error may explain.

These data also featured in a second study, about T cells in Graves' hyperthyroidism and ophthalmopathy.

V usage is TRBV25-1 and J usage is TRBJ2-1; weak D call: TRBD1 (6 bases). The TCR comes from a woman in her forties or fifties with Graves disease. Sample: peripheral blood mononuclear cells (PBMCs), taken at new diagnosis, from a patient treated with antithyroid drugs. Here the CDR3 DNA reads TGTGCCAGCAGTGACGGTAGGGACAATGAGCAGCTCTTC. This encodes CASSDGRDNEQLF.